This entry lists 13 T cell receptor beta chains sequenced from one sample in a study of Ad26.COV2.S vaccination and SARS-CoV-2 variants. Treatment defined: 15 to 20 received Ad26.COV2.S at low or high dose, single or two shots; roughly five received placebo; per-sample allocation not given. Day 63 after the first injection of vaccine or placebo was the sampling time. Clones were sequenced by immunoSEQ multiplex PCR, and TCRdb holds only the in-frame ones, with some missing. The table records around 450,000 clones, about nine tenths of them present only once. Sequenced material: peripheral blood, taken in a trial of Ad26.COV2.S vaccine versus placebo. The receptors come from a person aged 18-65 years who received the Ad26.COV2.S COVID-19 vaccine or a placebo.

The chain is built from TRBV30 and TRBJ1-2; maybe TRBD1 (5 bases). The V gene's germline CDR1 is GTSNPN and CDR2 SVGIG (reference sequence). CDR3 size: 12 residues. V lost 1 base and J lost 8, with 11 bases in between. The CDR3: CAWSAGRRGYTF. Here the CDR3 DNA reads TGTGCCTGGAGTGCAGGGCGACGGGGCTACACCTTC.

The chain couples TRBV11-2 to TRBJ1-3; D unresolved. The CDR3 runs to 17 residues. V was clipped by 1 base and J by 0 bases, with 13 bases between them. Germline V gives CDR1 SGHAT, CDR2 FQNNGV. The chain's CDR3 is CASSLAFAASSGNTIYF. In nucleotides, the CDR3 is TGTGCCAGCAGCTTAGCCTTCGCAGCTTCCTCTGGAAACACCATATATTTT.

In its sample, this clone was seen once. This chain connects TRBV2 to TRBJ2-1; D gene unclear. V shed 3 bases and J shed 7 bases, with 22 bases lying between them. Germline loops: CDR1 SNHLY, CDR2 FYNNEI. The CDR3 sequence is 17 residues long. CDR3 protein: CASSETLSQPVGNEQFF. CDR3 sequence (DNA): TGTGCCAGCAGTGAGACCTTGAGTCAGCCTGTAGGGAATGAGCAGTTCTTC. Full variable domain (missing parts from reference TRBV2 and TRBJ2-1): EPEVTQTPSHQVTQMGQEVILRCVPISNHLYFYWYRQILGQKVEFLVSFYNNEISEKSEIFDDQFSVERPDGSNFTLKIRSTKLEDSAMYFCASSETLSQPVGNEQFFGPGTRLTVL.

The rearrangement links TRBV10-2 to TRBJ2-1; D is perhaps TRBD1 or TRBD2 (5 bases each). The CDR3 sequence is 12 residues long. Germline assignment: CDR1 WSHSY and CDR2 SAAADI. V lost 0 bases and J 11 bases, leaving 8 bases between the germline ends. The DNA of the CDR3 is TGCGCCAGCAGTGAGTCCTGGGGACAGCAGTTCTTC. Protein product: CASSESWGQQFF.

This clone has more than one count but fewer than ten. This chain connects TRBV4-1 to TRBJ2-7; TRBD1 might be the D (7 bases). Germline V gene data show CDR1 as MGHRA and CDR2 as YSYEKL. This CDR3 is built from 16 residues. The V gene lost 2 bases and the J gene lost 3 bases, with 17 bases spanning the gap. Written as DNA, the CDR3 is TGCGCCAGCAGCCAAACTCTCAGGGGGGACGGCTACGAGCAGTACTTC. Its protein is CASSQTLRGDGYEQYF.

The chain employs TRBV10-3 and TRBJ1-5, with no clear D. Germline V gene data show CDR1 as ENHRY and CDR2 as SYGVKD. The germline V and J ends were trimmed by 2 bases and 10 bases, with 12 bases remaining between them. The CDR3 totals 13 residues. The CDR3 here is CAISELTGSPQHF. CDR3 DNA: TGTGCCATCAGTGAGCTTACGGGAAGCCCCCAGCATTTT.

V is TRBV5-4 and J is TRBJ2-1, with TRBD1 matching over 7 bases. The germline gives CDR1 SGHNT, CDR2 YYREEE (reference sequence). The CDR3 totals 15 residues. Trimming cost V 4 bases and J 7 bases; bases outside gene matches: 11. For the CDR3, the DNA is TGTGCCAGCAGCCTACAGGGGATCGGCCCTAATGAGCAGTTCTTC. This codes for CASSLQGIGPNEQFF.

This chain links TRBV7-8 with TRBJ1-1, with a tentative D call TRBD1 (5 bases). V was cut by 5 bases and J by 0 bases, with 16 bases left in between. The CDR3 contains 16 residues. Germline V CDR1 and CDR2: SGHVS, FQNEAQ. For the CDR3, the DNA is TGTGCCAGCAGCCCACCCGTCGGGGGGATGAACACTGAAGCTTTCTTT. It translates to CASSPPVGGMNTEAFF. Filled out from reference TRBV7-8 and TRBJ1-1, the complete variable domain reads GAGVSQSPRYKVAKRGQDVALRCDPISGHVSLFWYQQALGQGPEFLTYFQNEAQLDKSGLPSDRFFAERPEGSVSTLKIQRTQQEDSAVYLCASSPPVGGMNTEAFFGQGTRLTVV.

The rearrangement joins TRBV7-8 to TRBJ1-3; 7 nucleotides agree with TRBD1. Germline CDR1 is SGHVS and CDR2 is FQNEAQ. The CDR3 covers 14 residues. Germline trimming cut 6 bases from V and 4 bases from J; bases unmatched to any gene: 6. CDR3 coding DNA: TGTGCCAGCAGTTTCCCAGGGGGAGGAAACACCATATATTTT. Translation: CASSFPGGGNTIYF.

The genes are TRBV6-5 and TRBJ1-6, with TRBD1 matching over 7 bases. V lost 0 bases and J lost 9; bases outside the gene matches: 5. Per the germline V gene, CDR1 is MNHEY and CDR2 is SVGAGI. The CDR3 length is 15 residues. As DNA, the CDR3 is TGTGCCAGCAGTTACTCGAAAAACAGGGGTTCACCCCTCCACTTT. It translates to CASSYSKNRGSPLHF.

The rearrangement uses TRBV19 and TRBJ2-1; D is possibly TRBD1 (6 bases). Trimming took 2 bases from V and 6 from J, leaving 11 bases between them. The germline CDR1 and CDR2 sequences are LNHDA and SQIVND (reference sequence). The CDR3 contains 14 residues. CDR3 residues: CASSIRGFPNEQFF. CDR3 sequence (DNA): TGTGCCAGTAGTATAAGGGGGTTTCCCAATGAGCAGTTCTTC.

The chain uses TRBV30 and TRBJ1-2; 10 bases are shared with TRBD1. The CDR3 totals 18 residues. The germline V gene encodes CDR1 GTSNPN and CDR2 SVGIG (reference sequence). Losses at the gene ends were 0 bases for V and 0 bases for J; bases not matched to a gene: 10. CDR3 sequence (DNA): TGTGCCTGGAGTGTACGCAGTCGGGACAGGGGATCTAACTATGGCTACACCTTC. It yields the protein CAWSVRSRDRGSNYGYTF.

This chain joins TRBV7-6 and TRBJ1-4; D not certain. In germline, CDR1 is SGHVS, CDR2 FNYEAQ. V lost 1 base to trimming and J lost 3 bases, with 9 bases between them. This CDR3 is 15 amino acids long. CDR3 DNA: TGTGCCAGCAGCTTAGGGCCCGTGGCTAATGAAAAACTGTTTTTT. Its translation is CASSLGPVANEKLFF.